The entry below gives a single T cell receptor beta chain sequence along with its context. Its matching antigen is unknown. Germline CDR1 is LGHNA and CDR2 is YSLEER. This CDR3 is 15 amino acids long. Trimming at V came to 1 base and at J to 7 bases, leaving 5 bases not matched to a gene. TCRbeta library construction was performed incorporating unique molecular identifiers. TCRdb itself ran the PCR reads through MiXCR, one entry per CDR3 protein. The data hold about 980,000 distinct CDR3 sequences, with about 30% observed a single time. The data belong to a study of T-cell reconstitution after alpha-beta-depleted transplantation in children. Overall study findings and caveats: Several hundred rapidly expanded clones from non-depleted graft cells reportedly supplied alpha-beta T cells about two months post-transplant. T-cell counts and diversity at one year post-transplant came mainly from newly produced T cells.

The rearrangement uses TRBV4-3 and TRBJ2-1, with 9 bases that match TRBD2. This clonotype was sampled from a boy less than two years old who had a stem cell transplant for SCID, so the T cells may come from the graft donor. Sequencing was performed on PBMCs, mostly from graft donor cells, taken 360 days after TCRalphabeta/CD19-depleted stem cell transplant. CDR3 nucleotide sequence: TGCGCCAGCAGCCAAGTCCTAGCGGGGACGAATGAGCAGTTCTTC. Its protein is CASSQVLAGTNEQFF.